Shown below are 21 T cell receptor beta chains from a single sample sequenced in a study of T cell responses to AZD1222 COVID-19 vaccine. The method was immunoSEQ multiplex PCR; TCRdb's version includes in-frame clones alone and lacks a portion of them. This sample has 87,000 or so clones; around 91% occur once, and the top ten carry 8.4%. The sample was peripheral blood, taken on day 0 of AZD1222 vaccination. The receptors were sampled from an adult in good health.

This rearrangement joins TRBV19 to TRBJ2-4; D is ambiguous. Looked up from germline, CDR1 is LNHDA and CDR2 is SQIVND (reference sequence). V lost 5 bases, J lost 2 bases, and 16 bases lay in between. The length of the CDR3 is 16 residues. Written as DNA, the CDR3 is TGTGCCAGTAGTCGCCCCGGCCAAGTATCCAAAAACATTCAGTACTTC. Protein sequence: CASSRPGQVSKNIQYF. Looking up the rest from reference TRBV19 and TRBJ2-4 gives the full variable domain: DGGITQSPKYLFRKEGQNVTLSCEQNLNHDAMYWYRQDPGQGLRLIYYSQIVNDFQKGDIAEGYSVSREKKESFPLTVTSAQKNPTAFYLCASSRPGQVSKNIQYFGAGTRLSVL.

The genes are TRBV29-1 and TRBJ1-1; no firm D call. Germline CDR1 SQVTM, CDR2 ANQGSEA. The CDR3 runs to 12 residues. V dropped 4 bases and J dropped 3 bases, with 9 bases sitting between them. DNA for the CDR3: TGCAGCGTTGCGGTCGGGGACACTGAAGCTTTCTTT. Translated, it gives CSVAVGDTEAFF. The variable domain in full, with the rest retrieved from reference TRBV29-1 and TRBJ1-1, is SAVISQKPSRDICQRGTSLTIQCQVDSQVTMMFWYRQQPGQSLTLIATANQGSEATYESGFVIDKFPISRPNLTFSTLTVSNMSPEDSSIYLCSVAVGDTEAFFGQGTRLTVV.

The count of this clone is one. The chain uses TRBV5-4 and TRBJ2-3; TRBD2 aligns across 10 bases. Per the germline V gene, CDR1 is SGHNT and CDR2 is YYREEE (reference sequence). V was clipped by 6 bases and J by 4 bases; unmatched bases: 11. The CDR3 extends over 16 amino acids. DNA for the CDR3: TGTGCCAGCACCCGGAGGCTAGCGGGGGAAGCAGATACGCAGTATTTT. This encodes CASTRRLAGEADTQYF.

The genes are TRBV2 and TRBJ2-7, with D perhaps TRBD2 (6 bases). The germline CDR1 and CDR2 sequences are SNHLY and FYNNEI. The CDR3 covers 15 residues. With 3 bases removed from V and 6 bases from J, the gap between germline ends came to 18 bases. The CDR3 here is CASSDPGGGNREQYF. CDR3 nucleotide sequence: TGTGCCAGCAGTGATCCGGGCGGAGGGAATCGCGAGCAGTACTTC.

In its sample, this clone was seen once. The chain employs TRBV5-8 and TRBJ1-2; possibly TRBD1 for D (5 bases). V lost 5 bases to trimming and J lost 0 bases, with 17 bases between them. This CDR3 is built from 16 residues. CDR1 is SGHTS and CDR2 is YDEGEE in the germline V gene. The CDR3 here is CASRGGTGLTNYGYTF. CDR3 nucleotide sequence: TGTGCCAGCAGGGGAGGCACAGGCCTTACTAACTATGGCTACACCTTC.

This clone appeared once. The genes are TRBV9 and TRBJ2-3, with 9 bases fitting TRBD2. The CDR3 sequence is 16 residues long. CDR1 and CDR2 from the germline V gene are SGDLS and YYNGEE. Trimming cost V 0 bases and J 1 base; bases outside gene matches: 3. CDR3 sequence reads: CASSVVGGGGTDTQYF. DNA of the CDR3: TGTGCCAGCAGCGTAGTGGGCGGGGGGGGCACAGATACGCAGTATTTT.

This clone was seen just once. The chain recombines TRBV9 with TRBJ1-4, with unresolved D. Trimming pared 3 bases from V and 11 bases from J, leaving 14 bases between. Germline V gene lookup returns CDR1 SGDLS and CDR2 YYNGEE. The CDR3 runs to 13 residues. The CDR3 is CASSAPDGGKLFF. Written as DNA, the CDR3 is TGTGCCAGCAGCGCCCCGGATGGTGGCAAACTGTTTTTT.

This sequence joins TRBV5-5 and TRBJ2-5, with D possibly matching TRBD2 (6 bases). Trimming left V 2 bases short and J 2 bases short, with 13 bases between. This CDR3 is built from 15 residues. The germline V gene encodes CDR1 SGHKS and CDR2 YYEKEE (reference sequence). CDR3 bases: TGTGCCAGCAGCTTAGGGGCCGGGACTCAAGAGACCCAGTACTTC. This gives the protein CASSLGAGTQETQYF.

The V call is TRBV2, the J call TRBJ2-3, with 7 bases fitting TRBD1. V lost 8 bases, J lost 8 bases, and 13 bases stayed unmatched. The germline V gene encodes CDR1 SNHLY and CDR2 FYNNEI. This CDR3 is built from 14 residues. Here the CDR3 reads CASQTGVPWGTQYF. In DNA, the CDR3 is TGTGCCAGCCAAACAGGGGTACCTTGGGGTACGCAGTATTTT.

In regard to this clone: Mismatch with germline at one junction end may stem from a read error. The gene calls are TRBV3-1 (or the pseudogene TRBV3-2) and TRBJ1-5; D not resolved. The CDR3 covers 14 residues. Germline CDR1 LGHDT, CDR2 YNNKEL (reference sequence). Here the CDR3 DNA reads TGTGCCAGCAGCCAAGGGCGTAGCAATCAGCTCCAGCATTTT. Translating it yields CASSQGRSNQLQHF.

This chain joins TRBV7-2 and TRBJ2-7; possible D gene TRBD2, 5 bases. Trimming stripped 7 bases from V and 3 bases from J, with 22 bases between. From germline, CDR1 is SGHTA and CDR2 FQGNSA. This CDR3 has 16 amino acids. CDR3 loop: CASMKRERETDYEQYF. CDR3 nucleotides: TGTGCCAGCATGAAAAGGGAAAGGGAGACCGACTACGAGCAGTACTTC. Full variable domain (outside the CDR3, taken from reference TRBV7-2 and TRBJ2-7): GAGVSQSPSNKVTEKGKDVELRCDPISGHTALYWYRQSLGQGLEFLIYFQGNSAPDKSGLPSDRFSAERTGGSVSTLTIQRTQQEDSAVYLCASMKRERETDYEQYFGPGTRLTVT.

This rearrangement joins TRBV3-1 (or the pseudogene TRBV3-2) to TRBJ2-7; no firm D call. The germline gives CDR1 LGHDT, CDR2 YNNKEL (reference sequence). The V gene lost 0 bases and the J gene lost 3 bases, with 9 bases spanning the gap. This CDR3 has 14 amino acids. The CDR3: CASSQDNLRYEQYF. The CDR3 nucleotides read TGTGCCAGCAGCCAAGATAACCTACGCTACGAGCAGTACTTC.

In nucleotides, the CDR3 is TGTGCCAGCAGCCCGGGACAGGGGACCGAAAAACTGTTTTTT. Translation gives CASSPGQGTEKLFF. The V gene is TRBV7-9, the J gene TRBJ1-4; 10 positions match TRBD1. Germline V CDR1 and CDR2: SEHNR, FQNEAQ (reference sequence). This CDR3 comprises 14 residues. The trim removed 5 bases at V and 8 bases at J, leaving 5 bases unmatched.

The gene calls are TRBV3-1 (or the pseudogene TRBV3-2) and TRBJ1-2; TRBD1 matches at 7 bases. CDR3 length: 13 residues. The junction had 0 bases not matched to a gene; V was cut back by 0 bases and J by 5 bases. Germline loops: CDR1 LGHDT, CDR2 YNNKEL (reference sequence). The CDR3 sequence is CASSQEGQYGYTF. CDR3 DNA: TGTGCCAGCAGCCAAGAGGGACAGTATGGCTACACCTTC.

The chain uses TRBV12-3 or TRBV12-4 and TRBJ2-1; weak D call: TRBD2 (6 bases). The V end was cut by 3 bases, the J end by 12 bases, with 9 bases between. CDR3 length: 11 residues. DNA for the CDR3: TGTGCCAGCAGTTTCGTCGGGGGGCAGTTCTTC. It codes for CASSFVGGQFF.

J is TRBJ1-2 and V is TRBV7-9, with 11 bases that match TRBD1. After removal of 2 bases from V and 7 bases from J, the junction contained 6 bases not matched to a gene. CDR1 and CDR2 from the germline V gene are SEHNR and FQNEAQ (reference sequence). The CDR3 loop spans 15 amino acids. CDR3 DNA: TGTGCCAGCAGCTTATCAGGGACAGGGGGTTTTGGCTACACCTTC. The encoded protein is CASSLSGTGGFGYTF. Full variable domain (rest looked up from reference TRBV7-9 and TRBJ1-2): DTGVSQNPRHKITKRGQNVTFRCDPISEHNRLYWYRQTLGQGPEFLTYFQNEAQLEKSRLLSDRFSAERPKGSFSTLEIQRTEQGDSAMYLCASSLSGTGGFGYTFGSGTRLTVV.

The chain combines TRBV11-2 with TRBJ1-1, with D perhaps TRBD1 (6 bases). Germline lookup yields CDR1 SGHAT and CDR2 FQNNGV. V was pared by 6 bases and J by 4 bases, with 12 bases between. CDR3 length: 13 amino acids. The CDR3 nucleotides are TGTGCCAGCAGTCCAGGGGCCGGCACTGAAGCTTTCTTT. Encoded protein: CASSPGAGTEAFF.

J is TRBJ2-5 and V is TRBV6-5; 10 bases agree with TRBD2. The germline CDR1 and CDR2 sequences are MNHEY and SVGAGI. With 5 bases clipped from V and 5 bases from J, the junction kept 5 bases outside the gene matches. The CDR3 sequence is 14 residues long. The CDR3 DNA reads TGTGCCAGCAGTACAGCGGGGGGGCCCGAGACCCAGTACTTC. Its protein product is CASSTAGGPETQYF.

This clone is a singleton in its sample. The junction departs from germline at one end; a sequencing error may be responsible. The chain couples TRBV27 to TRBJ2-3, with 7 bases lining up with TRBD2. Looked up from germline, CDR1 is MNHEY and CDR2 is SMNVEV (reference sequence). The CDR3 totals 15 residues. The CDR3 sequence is CASREGPPKGDTQYF. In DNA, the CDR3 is TGTGCTAGCAGGGAGGGACCCCCTAAGGGAGATACGCAGTATTTT.

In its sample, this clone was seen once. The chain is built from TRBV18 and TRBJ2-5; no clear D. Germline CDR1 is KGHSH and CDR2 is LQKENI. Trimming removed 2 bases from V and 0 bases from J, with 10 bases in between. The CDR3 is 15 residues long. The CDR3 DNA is TGTGCCAGCTCACCAATTACAGAATACCAAGAGACCCAGTACTTC. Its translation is CASSPITEYQETQYF. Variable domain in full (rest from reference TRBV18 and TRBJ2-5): NAGVMQNPRHLVRRRGQEARLRCSPMKGHSHVYWYRQLPEEGLKFMVYLQKENIIDESGMPKERFSAEFPKEGPSILRIQQVVRGDSAAYFCASSPITEYQETQYFGPGTRLLVL.

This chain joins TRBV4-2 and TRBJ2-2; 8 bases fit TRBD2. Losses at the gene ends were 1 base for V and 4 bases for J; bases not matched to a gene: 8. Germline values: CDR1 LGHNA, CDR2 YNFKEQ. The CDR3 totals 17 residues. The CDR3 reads CASSQGLSGGTTGELFF. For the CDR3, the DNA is TGTGCCAGCAGCCAAGGCCTAAGCGGGGGTACCACCGGGGAGCTGTTTTTT.